A single sample is the source of the 27 T cell receptor beta chains below, sequenced in a study of T cell changes during pregnancy in multiple sclerosis. Here immunoSEQ multiplex PCR was the method, and the copy in TCRdb shows in-frame clones only, minus some. The table has about 130,000 clones, roughly 97% seen once. Material: peripheral blood, obtained after pregnancy. These receptors came from a female donor with multiple sclerosis, enrolled in a pregnancy study.

This clone was observed a single time. The genes are TRBV5-1 and TRBJ2-6; 9 bases align to TRBD1. The V gene's germline CDR1 is SGHRS and CDR2 YFSETQ. The trim removed 3 bases at V and 0 bases at J, leaving 10 bases unmatched. The CDR3 totals 19 residues. CDR3 loop: CASSWTPGQGNSGANVLTF. Here the CDR3 DNA reads TGCGCCAGCAGCTGGACTCCGGGACAGGGAAACTCTGGGGCCAACGTCCTGACTTTC.

This clone has only one observation. This chain uses TRBV6-5 with TRBJ1-2, with TRBD1 matching over 10 bases. The CDR3 extends over 16 amino acids. Germline trimming cut 3 bases from V and 8 bases from J; bases unmatched to any gene: 12. Germline V gene sequence: CDR1 MNHEY, CDR2 SVGAGI. The CDR3 is CASSYYPGQGTGGYTF. CDR3 nucleotides: TGTGCCAGCAGTTATTACCCGGGACAGGGGACTGGCGGCTACACCTTC.

This chain links TRBV7-2 with TRBJ2-2; 7 nucleotides agree with TRBD2. This CDR3 contains 18 residues. The germline CDR1 and CDR2 sequences are SGHTA and FQGNSA. Trimming took 8 bases from V and 2 from J; bases not matched to a gene: 17. CDR3 amino acids: CASDSLYSGLTNTGELFF. The CDR3 DNA reads as TGTGCCAGCGACTCTCTCTATAGCGGGTTGACTAACACCGGGGAGCTGTTTTTT.

DNA of the CDR3: TGTGCCAGCAGGGGGCTAGGCCGCACAGATACGCAGTATTTT. Protein: CASRGLGRTDTQYF. The V call is TRBV27, the J call TRBJ2-3; TRBD1 might be the D (5 bases). The length of the CDR3 is 14 residues. V lost 6 bases, J lost 1 base, and 11 bases lay in between. The germline gives CDR1 MNHEY, CDR2 SMNVEV (reference sequence).

CDR3 DNA sequence: TGTGCCAGCAGACTAGGGACAGGGCGGAATCAGCCCCAGCATTTT. It is translated as CASRLGTGRNQPQHF. V usage is TRBV2 and J usage is TRBJ1-5; 9 bases map to TRBD1. There are 15 residues in the CDR3. The V gene end was trimmed by 6 bases and the J gene end by 4 bases; junction bases not matched to a gene: 7. Germline V gene lookup returns CDR1 SNHLY and CDR2 FYNNEI.

V is TRBV5-1 and J is TRBJ1-2, with D maybe TRBD1 (5 bases). The CDR3 is 14 residues long. V shed 4 bases and J shed 4 bases, with 14 bases lying between them. Germline CDR1 and CDR2: SGHRS and YFSETQ. CDR3 residues: CASSRTGVGYGYTF. Written as DNA, the CDR3 is TGCGCCAGCAGCAGGACGGGGGTGGGCTATGGCTACACCTTC.

The rearrangement uses TRBV6-5 and TRBJ2-1; 7 bases fit TRBD2. J was trimmed by 7 bases and V by 6 bases; bases with no gene match: 9. CDR3 length: 14 amino acids. The germline CDR1 and CDR2 sequences are MNHEY and SVGAGI. The CDR3 DNA reads as TGTGCCAGCAGGACTAGCTCGGTTTTGAATGAGCAGTTCTTC. This translates into CASRTSSVLNEQFF.

V is TRBV6-5 and J is TRBJ1-3; tentative D call: TRBD1 (6 bases). This CDR3 comprises 14 residues. Germline lookup yields CDR1 MNHEY and CDR2 SVGAGI. V was trimmed by 6 bases and J by 3 bases, leaving 12 bases between them. The CDR3, as DNA: TGTGCCAGCAGGGACAGAGGGCTTGGAAACACCATATATTTT. It yields the protein CASRDRGLGNTIYF.

The chain employs TRBV5-4 and TRBJ2-7; D gene uncertain. Germline V lookup: CDR1 SGHNT, CDR2 YYREEE (reference sequence). The V end was cut by 3 bases, the J end by 5 bases, with 12 bases between. The CDR3 has 13 residues. CDR3 residues: CASSSPASHEQYF. Written as DNA, the CDR3 is TGTGCCAGCAGCTCCCCAGCGTCCCACGAGCAGTACTTC.

The chain is built from TRBV5-4 and TRBJ1-1; 7 bases fit TRBD1. Per the germline V gene, CDR1 is SGHNT and CDR2 is YYREEE (reference sequence). The CDR3 is made up of 10 amino acids. CDR3 loop: CCYRGAEAFF. For the CDR3, the DNA is TGTTGTTACAGGGGCGCTGAAGCTTTCTTT.

CDR3 region: CASSKDEDSYNEQFF. The CDR3 DNA reads as TGTGCCAGCAGCAAGGACGAAGACAGTTACAATGAGCAGTTCTTC. The chain links TRBV21-1 to TRBJ2-1; the table's D gene call, TRBD1, was not cross checked with the DNA. TRBV21-1 is an annotated pseudogene. The CDR3 totals 15 residues.

The V call is TRBV5-1, the J call TRBJ1-2; 11 bases fit TRBD1. Germline values: CDR1 SGHRS, CDR2 YFSETQ. The CDR3 has 15 amino acids. J was trimmed by 8 bases and V by 4 bases; bases with no gene match: 10. The CDR3: CASSDPGQGERGYTF. The CDR3 region has the DNA TGCGCCAGCAGCGACCCGGGACAGGGGGAAAGGGGCTACACCTTC.

V usage is TRBV19 and J usage is TRBJ1-1; D gene unclear. V lost 5 bases, J lost 1 base, and 5 bases lay in between. The CDR3 consists of 12 residues. Germline CDR1 LNHDA, CDR2 SQIVND (reference sequence). CDR3 nucleotide sequence: TGTGCCAGTAGTTACAGGAACACTGAAGCTTTCTTT. This codes for CASSYRNTEAFF.

This clone was recorded only once. V is TRBV11-3 and J is TRBJ2-5; 9 nucleotides line up with TRBD1. The CDR3 consists of 15 residues. Trimming at V came to 5 bases and at J to 2 bases, leaving 6 bases not matched to a gene. The germline V gene encodes CDR1 SGHNT and CDR2 YENEEA. CDR3 sequence reads: CASSPGTGMQETQYF. CDR3 sequence (DNA): TGTGCCAGCAGCCCCGGGACAGGGATGCAAGAGACCCAGTACTTC.

The chain carries TRBV27 and TRBJ2-3, with D perhaps TRBD2 (5 bases). The V end lost 0 bases, the J end lost 3 bases, and 10 bases lay between the germline ends. CDR1 and CDR2 (germline): MNHEY, SMNVEV (reference sequence). This CDR3 has 15 residues. DNA of the CDR3: TGTGCCAGCAGTTTATCGCCTAGCCCAACAGATACGCAGTATTTT. Protein product: CASSLSPSPTDTQYF.

V and J are TRBV14 and TRBJ2-3, with 8 positions matching TRBD1. The V and J ends lost 4 bases and 5 bases, in that order; junction bases with no gene match: 8. The CDR3 totals 15 residues. The germline CDR1 and CDR2 sequences are SGHDN and FVKESK. The CDR3 region has the DNA TGTGCCAGCAGCCCACGAGACAGGGGATTAGATACGCAGTATTTT. It is translated as CASSPRDRGLDTQYF.

CDR3 region: CASSPQGQGYEQYF. CDR3 in DNA: TGCGCCAGCAGCCCCCAGGGACAGGGGTACGAGCAGTACTTC. V usage is TRBV4-1 and J usage is TRBJ2-7, with TRBD1 matching over 10 bases. This CDR3 comprises 14 residues. Germline CDR1 MGHRA, CDR2 YSYEKL. V trimming: 4 bases; J trimming: 4 bases; junction bases outside the gene matches: 4.

The chain joins TRBV7-6 to TRBJ1-4, with 7 positions matching TRBD1. The CDR3 contains 14 residues. Trimming removed 2 bases from V and 5 bases from J; junction bases left unmatched: 2. The germline V gene has CDR1 SGHVS and CDR2 FNYEAQ. For the CDR3, the DNA is TGTGCCAGCAGCTTAAGAGGGGGCAATGAAAAACTGTTTTTT. Its protein is CASSLRGGNEKLFF.

The rearrangement links TRBV21-1 to TRBJ2-7; whether TRBD2, the table's D call, matches the DNA was not checked. TRBV21-1 is termed a pseudogene. The length of the CDR3 is 16 residues. The CDR3 DNA reads as TGTGCCAGCAAGCTTCGAGCGGGAGCCTTAACCTACGAGCAGTACTTC. It specifies CASKLRAGALTYEQYF.

V and J are TRBV7-2 and TRBJ1-5; D perhaps matches TRBD1 (5 bases). Germline CDR1 reads SGHTA; CDR2 reads FQGNSA. The V gene lost 2 bases and the J gene lost 4 bases, with 9 bases spanning the gap. The CDR3 covers 14 residues. This CDR3 reads CASSLRTSNQPQHF. The CDR3 region has the DNA TGTGCCAGCAGCTTACGGACATCAAATCAGCCCCAGCATTTT.

The chain recombines TRBV13 with TRBJ2-3; no firm D call. The CDR3 loop spans 13 amino acids. Looked up from germline, CDR1 is PRHDT and CDR2 is FYEKMQ (reference sequence). Trimming stripped 8 bases from V and 1 base from J, with 10 bases between. CDR3 loop: CASSRLRTDTQYF. CDR3 sequence (DNA): TGTGCCAGCTCCCGACTTCGCACAGATACGCAGTATTTT.

V and J are TRBV28 and TRBJ2-7; tentative D call: TRBD1 (6 bases). Between the trimmed V and J ends, which lost 5 bases and 3 bases, there was a span of 17 bases. CDR1 and CDR2 (germline): MDHEN, SYDVKM. The CDR3 is made up of 15 amino acids. CDR3 sequence: CASSPSSGQNYEQYF. DNA for the CDR3: TGTGCCAGCAGTCCCTCCTCGGGACAAAACTACGAGCAGTACTTC.

The V gene is TRBV9, the J gene TRBJ2-6; no reliable D call. The germline V and J ends were trimmed by 4 bases and 0 bases, with 11 bases remaining between them. Germline V CDR1 and CDR2: SGDLS, YYNGEE. The CDR3 covers 16 residues. The CDR3: CASSHTILSGANVLTF. The CDR3 DNA follows: TGTGCCAGCAGCCACACTATACTCTCTGGGGCCAACGTCCTGACTTTC. Drawing the rest from reference TRBV9 and TRBJ2-6, the complete variable domain is DSGVTQTPKHLITATGQRVTLRCSPRSGDLSVYWYQQSLDQGLQFLIQYYNGEERAKGNILERFSAQQFPDLHSELNLSSLELGDSALYFCASSHTILSGANVLTFGAGSRLTVL.

The gene calls are TRBV6-1 and TRBJ2-7; tentative D call: TRBD1 (6 bases). The germline V gene encodes CDR1 MNHNS and CDR2 SASEGT. The CDR3 is 14 amino acids. The V gene lost 3 bases and the J gene lost 2 bases, with 11 bases spanning the gap. CDR3 sequence reads: CASSDRQVPYEQYF. The CDR3 DNA sequence: TGTGCCAGCAGTGATCGACAGGTACCCTACGAGCAGTACTTC.

V gene TRBV11-2 combines with J gene TRBJ1-3, with TRBD1 as a possible D gene (6 bases). The V end lost 0 bases, the J end lost 3 bases, and 9 bases lay between the germline ends. The CDR3 consists of 15 residues. Germline V gives CDR1 SGHAT, CDR2 FQNNGV. The CDR3 spells CASSLESGVGNTIYF. The CDR3 DNA reads as TGTGCCAGCAGCTTAGAGTCAGGGGTTGGAAACACCATATATTTT.

This clone was seen a single time. The J gene is TRBJ1-2, the V gene TRBV7-9; D is ambiguous. V lost 5 bases, J lost 4 bases, and 11 bases lay in between. This CDR3 comprises 13 residues. Germline V gives CDR1 SEHNR, CDR2 FQNEAQ (reference sequence). The CDR3 bases are TGTGCCAGCAGCCCCCGGGAGTTCTATGGCTACACCTTC. The encoded protein is CASSPREFYGYTF.

V gene TRBV19 combines with J gene TRBJ2-1; 12 bases align to TRBD2. The trim removed 1 base at V and 5 bases at J, leaving 3 bases unmatched. CDR3 size: 16 residues. Germline lookup yields CDR1 LNHDA and CDR2 SQIVND (reference sequence). CDR3 region: CASSIVRLAGDNEQFF. The CDR3 DNA reads as TGTGCCAGTAGTATAGTTAGACTAGCGGGAGACAATGAGCAGTTCTTC.